These 29 T cell receptor beta chains originate from one sample sequenced in a study of cytomegalovirus exposure and HLA in healthy donors. The study ran its PCR with 60 Vbeta and 13 Jbeta primers. The repertoire was sequenced with immunoSEQ multiplex PCR; TCRdb's copy has only in-frame clones and lacks some. The sample has a few hundred thousand clones, over 70% seen once; the top ten hold approximately 0.3%. Sequencing input: PBMCs. The receptor source for this set is a girl aged 2 to 9 in good health and CMV-seronegative.

This clone appeared a few times. This sequence joins TRBV4-2 and TRBJ2-1; 8 bases are shared with TRBD1. CDR3 size: 14 residues. The germline V gene encodes CDR1 LGHNA and CDR2 YNFKEQ. V lost 4 bases to trimming and J lost 15 bases; unmatched junction nucleotides: 14. The chain's CDR3 is CASSPGQASPALFF. In DNA form, the CDR3 reads TGTGCCAGCAGCCCGGGACAGGCCTCTCCCGCGCTGTTCTTC.

This clone was found a few times. The J gene is TRBJ1-4, the V gene TRBV30; 9 bases fit TRBD1. V gave up 3 bases and J gave up 8 bases; unmatched junction bases: 7. CDR3 length equals 14 residues. Per the germline V gene, CDR1 is GTSNPN and CDR2 is SVGIG (reference sequence). The DNA for the CDR3 is TGTGCCTGGAGGGAACAGGGGGCTGGAGAAAAACTGTTTTTT. Translation: CAWREQGAGEKLFF. Using reference TRBV30 and TRBJ1-4 for the parts outside the CDR3, the full variable domain is SQTIHQWPATLVQPVGSPLSLECTVEGTSNPNLYWYRQAAGRGLQLLFYSVGIGQISSEVPQNLSASRPQDRQFILSSKKLLLSDSGFYLCAWREQGAGEKLFFGSGTQLSVL.

The chain is built from TRBV7-6 and TRBJ1-5, with D possibly matching TRBD1 (5 bases). The germline gives CDR1 SGHVS, CDR2 FNYEAQ. This CDR3 contains 14 residues. Trimming removed 2 bases from V and 9 bases from J, with 14 bases in between. CDR3 sequence reads: CASSLWPGGWPQHF. DNA of the CDR3: TGTGCCAGCAGCTTATGGCCGGGGGGATGGCCCCAGCATTTT.

The rearrangement links TRBV4-1 to TRBJ2-5; D unresolved. The CDR3 extends over 15 amino acids. V gave up 3 bases and J gave up 1 base, with 12 bases separating them. Per germline, CDR1 MGHRA and CDR2 YSYEKL. CDR3 sequence reads: CASSHFMAVQETQYF. Written as DNA, the CDR3 is TGCGCCAGCAGCCACTTTATGGCAGTCCAAGAGACCCAGTACTTC.

This clone was seen a handful of times. V and J are TRBV5-1 and TRBJ2-5; 7 positions agree with TRBD2. Unmatched junction bases numbered 9, after V lost 5 bases and J lost 5 bases. The CDR3 covers 14 residues. Germline CDR1 is SGHRS and CDR2 is YFSETQ. Here the CDR3 DNA reads TGCGCCAGCAGGGAGGGAACCGGGGGGGAGACCCAGTACTTC. It codes for CASREGTGGETQYF. The entire variable domain, with the rest obtained from reference TRBV5-1 and TRBJ2-5, is as follows: KAGVTQTPRYLIKTRGQQVTLSCSPISGHRSVSWYQQTPGQGLQFLFEYFSETQRNKGNFPGRFSGRQFSNSRSEMNVSTLELGDSALYLCASREGTGGETQYFGPGTRLLVL.

The rearrangement uses TRBV14 and TRBJ1-1; D gene unclear. The germline gives CDR1 SGHDN, CDR2 FVKESK. V lost 4 bases, J lost 0 bases, and 21 bases lay in between. The CDR3 sequence is 18 residues long. The CDR3 nucleotides are TGTGCCAGCAGCCGGATGCAGCCCTGGGGAGGACTGAACACTGAAGCTTTCTTT. Encoded protein: CASSRMQPWGGLNTEAFF.

The V and J genes are TRBV10-2 and TRBJ2-6; D ambiguous. Per the germline V gene, CDR1 is WSHSY and CDR2 is SAAADI. CDR3 length: 15 residues. V lost 5 bases, J lost 0 bases, and 8 bases lay in between. The CDR3 coding sequence is TGCGCCAGCAGTTCGCAACTCTCTGGGGCCAACGTCCTGACTTTC. It is translated as CASSSQLSGANVLTF.

V and J are TRBV5-1 and TRBJ2-7, with D perhaps TRBD2 (5 bases). From germline, CDR1 is SGHRS and CDR2 YFSETQ. CDR3 size: 15 residues. V shed 4 bases and J shed 6 bases, with 20 bases lying between them. CDR3 coding DNA: TGCGCCAGCAGCAGACGCGATAGCCCGGGGAGCGAGCAGTACTTC. It specifies CASSRRDSPGSEQYF.

The chain uses TRBV28 and TRBJ2-5; perhaps TRBD1 as D (5 bases). Matching the DNA end better, TRBJ2-7 makes the J call doubtful. Germline CDR1 MDHEN, CDR2 SYDVKM. CDR3 length: 15 amino acids. The DNA of the CDR3 is TGTGCCAGCAGCCCAACCACAACAGGACCCTACGAGCAGTACTTC. Protein: CASSPTTTGPYEQYF.

The chain links TRBV9 to TRBJ2-7; 13 bases map to TRBD2. Germline V gene data show CDR1 as SGDLS and CDR2 as YYNGEE. The V segment lost 3 bases and the J segment 6 bases; nucleotides outside the gene matches: 9. CDR3 length: 16 residues. The CDR3 sequence is CASSARTSGSLSEQYF. DNA for the CDR3: TGTGCCAGCAGCGCCCGGACTAGCGGGAGCTTGAGCGAGCAGTACTTC.

The chain joins TRBV5-1 to TRBJ1-2; 8 nucleotides agree with TRBD1. CDR1 is SGHRS and CDR2 is YFSETQ in the germline V gene. CDR3 length: 17 residues. V lost 5 bases to trimming and J lost 8 bases; unmatched junction nucleotides: 20. The CDR3 here is CASSSGQGLSGPLGYTF. The CDR3, as DNA: TGCGCCAGCAGTTCCGGACAGGGCCTATCGGGGCCTCTCGGCTACACCTTC.

A few counts support this clone. This chain joins TRBV11-2 and TRBJ1-2, with TRBD1 as a possible D gene (6 bases). There are 12 residues in the CDR3. Germline-derived CDR1 and CDR2 are SGHAT and FQNNGV. V lost 6 bases, J lost 5 bases, and 10 bases lay in between. CDR3 coding DNA: TGTGCCAGCAGTAACACAGGGTATGGCTACACCTTC. The encoded protein is CASSNTGYGYTF.

V gene TRBV19 combines with J gene TRBJ2-2; unclear D gene. Germline V gives CDR1 LNHDA, CDR2 SQIVND (reference sequence). This CDR3 has 16 residues. V was clipped by 7 bases and J by 0 bases, with 15 bases between them. The CDR3 nucleotides read TGTGCCAGTACTCCCGGGTTTTTGACGAACACCGGGGAGCTGTTTTTT. Amino acids: CASTPGFLTNTGELFF.

V and J are TRBV27 and TRBJ2-1, with 8 bases fitting TRBD2. CDR1 and CDR2 (germline): MNHEY, SMNVEV (reference sequence). This CDR3 spans 15 amino acids. The ends lost 3 bases at V and 4 bases at J; junction bases unmatched: 5. The CDR3 bases are TGTGCCAGCAGTTTTGGGACTAGGGCTTACAATGAGCAGTTCTTC. Translating gives CASSFGTRAYNEQFF.

V usage is TRBV6-6 and J usage is TRBJ1-1; D is unclear. The CDR3 has 16 residues. Germline CDR1 is MNHNY and CDR2 is SVGAGI (reference sequence). V was pared by 0 bases and J by 0 bases, with 11 bases between. The CDR3 sequence: CASSYSIVSMNTEAFF. CDR3 bases: TGTGCCAGCAGTTACTCGATTGTTAGCATGAACACTGAAGCTTTCTTT.

This chain uses TRBV11-2 with TRBJ1-5; no definite D call. Germline V gives CDR1 SGHAT, CDR2 FQNNGV. This CDR3 has 17 amino acids. Trimming took 5 bases from V and 4 from J, leaving 21 bases between them. CDR3 sequence (DNA): TGTGCCAGCAGCCCGCGTCGGGGAGGGCCGACTAATCAGCCCCAGCATTTT. Translated, it gives CASSPRRGGPTNQPQHF.

The V call is TRBV30, the J call TRBJ2-3; TRBD2 aligns across 11 bases. After removal of 5 bases from V and 8 bases from J, the junction contained 12 bases not matched to a gene. CDR3 length: 15 amino acids. Germline V CDR1 and CDR2: GTSNPN, SVGIG (reference sequence). The CDR3: CAWGLLAGGPGTQYF. The CDR3 DNA reads TGTGCCTGGGGTCTCCTAGCGGGGGGCCCAGGTACGCAGTATTTT.

The chain is built from TRBV19 and TRBJ2-7, with 7 bases identical to TRBD2. J lost 3 bases, V lost 3 bases, and 8 bases had no gene match. Germline values: CDR1 LNHDA, CDR2 SQIVND (reference sequence). The CDR3 is made up of 15 amino acids. CDR3 protein: CASSISLAAHYEQYF. CDR3 nucleotide sequence: TGTGCCAGTAGTATTTCGCTAGCGGCTCACTACGAGCAGTACTTC.

The rearrangement uses TRBV5-1 and TRBJ2-1; 15 nucleotides line up with TRBD2. The CDR3 spans 18 residues. CDR1 SGHRS and CDR2 YFSETQ come from the germline V gene. Unmatched junction bases numbered 5, after V lost 2 bases and J lost 2 bases. Written as DNA, the CDR3 is TGCGCCAGCAGCTTCCCGGGACTAGCGGGGGGAACCTACAATGAGCAGTTCTTC. It encodes CASSFPGLAGGTYNEQFF.

There are a few counts of this clone. The chain combines TRBV28 with TRBJ2-1, with a tentative D call TRBD1 (5 bases). CDR1 is MDHEN, CDR2 SYDVKM, per germline. This CDR3 contains 12 residues. V lost 7 bases to trimming and J lost 8 bases, with 12 bases between them. The CDR3 sequence is CASTGLGHEQFF. DNA of the CDR3: TGTGCCAGCACAGGGTTGGGGCATGAGCAGTTCTTC.

The V call is TRBV19, the J call TRBJ1-5; D gene uncertain. The length of the CDR3 is 17 residues. From germline, CDR1 is LNHDA and CDR2 SQIVND (reference sequence). Trimming shortened V by 4 bases and J by 2 bases, and 18 bases separated the two germline ends. CDR3: CASSTTRGSYRNQPQHF. Written as DNA, the CDR3 is TGTGCCAGTAGTACCACGCGGGGTAGTTATCGCAATCAGCCCCAGCATTTT.

In its sample, this clone was seen once. The rearrangement uses TRBV6-5 and TRBJ2-1, with TRBD2 matching 8 bases. The CDR3 totals 14 residues. Germline trimming cut 2 bases from V and 8 bases from J; bases unmatched to any gene: 5. Germline lookup yields CDR1 MNHEY and CDR2 SVGAGI. Here the CDR3 reads CASSYLGGGDEQFF. DNA for the CDR3: TGTGCCAGCAGTTACCTCGGGGGGGGAGATGAGCAGTTCTTC.

The sample holds a few counts of this clone. The chain carries TRBV2 and TRBJ1-4; weak D call: TRBD1 (6 bases). Germline CDR1 reads SNHLY; CDR2 reads FYNNEI. V dropped 11 bases and J dropped 5 bases, with 15 bases sitting between them. The CDR3 is made up of 13 amino acids. The CDR3 coding sequence is TGTGCCCTCACAACAGGGAACAATGAAAAACTGTTTTTT. It specifies CALTTGNNEKLFF.

The chain combines TRBV5-1 with TRBJ2-3, with D maybe TRBD2 (6 bases). CDR1 is SGHRS and CDR2 is YFSETQ in the germline V gene. The germline V and J ends were trimmed by 1 base and 1 base, with 16 bases remaining between them. CDR3 length: 17 amino acids. The CDR3 DNA follows: TGCGCCAGCAGCTTGAAGTTGAGGTCGGGGGGCACAGATACGCAGTATTTT. Protein product: CASSLKLRSGGTDTQYF.

The V gene is TRBV4-2, the J gene TRBJ2-1; 14 positions agree with TRBD2. V was clipped by 0 bases and J by 8 bases; unmatched bases: 9. In germline, CDR1 is LGHNA, CDR2 YNFKEQ. CDR3 size: 18 residues. The CDR3, as DNA: TGTGCCAGCAGCCAAGACCCGACTAGCGGGGGGGCTATGGATGAGCAGTTCTTC. It codes for CASSQDPTSGGAMDEQFF.

The chain links TRBV7-9 to TRBJ1-4; D remains ambiguous. Trimming shortened V by 1 base and J by 7 bases, and 19 bases separated the two germline ends. Germline CDR1 and CDR2: SEHNR and FQNEAQ (reference sequence). This CDR3 contains 17 residues. This CDR3 reads CASSLGGLSSRGEKLFF. As DNA, the CDR3 is TGTGCCAGCAGCTTAGGAGGCCTATCCAGTCGGGGTGAAAAACTGTTTTTT. Full variable domain (remainder filled in from reference TRBV7-9 and TRBJ1-4): DTGVSQNPRHKITKRGQNVTFRCDPISEHNRLYWYRQTLGQGPEFLTYFQNEAQLEKSRLLSDRFSAERPKGSFSTLEIQRTEQGDSAMYLCASSLGGLSSRGEKLFFGSGTQLSVL.

The gene calls are TRBV30 and TRBJ1-1; 9 nucleotides agree with TRBD1. With V trimmed by 0 bases and J by 3 bases, 11 bases remained unmatched. The CDR3 loop spans 17 amino acids. Germline-derived CDR1 and CDR2 are GTSNPN and SVGIG (reference sequence). CDR3 sequence reads: CAWSVIQGALSYTEAFF. The CDR3 coding sequence is TGTGCCTGGAGTGTAATACAGGGGGCTCTTTCGTACACTGAAGCTTTCTTT.

There are a few counts of this clone. J is TRBJ2-7 and V is TRBV5-6; possible D gene TRBD1, 6 bases. CDR3 length: 12 amino acids. Per germline, CDR1 SGHDT and CDR2 YYEEEE. V dropped 3 bases and J dropped 9 bases, with 13 bases sitting between them. CDR3 in amino acids: CASSSNRAGQYF. In DNA form, the CDR3 reads TGTGCCAGCAGCTCGAACAGGGCGGGGCAGTACTTC.

The chain is built from TRBV28 and TRBJ2-6; D not resolved. This CDR3 region has 14 residues. V lost 5 bases, J lost 3 bases, and 8 bases lay in between. Germline CDR1 and CDR2: MDHEN and SYDVKM. CDR3 coding DNA: TGTGCCAGCAGTCTGACAATTGGGGCCAACGTCCTGACTTTC. As protein: CASSLTIGANVLTF.